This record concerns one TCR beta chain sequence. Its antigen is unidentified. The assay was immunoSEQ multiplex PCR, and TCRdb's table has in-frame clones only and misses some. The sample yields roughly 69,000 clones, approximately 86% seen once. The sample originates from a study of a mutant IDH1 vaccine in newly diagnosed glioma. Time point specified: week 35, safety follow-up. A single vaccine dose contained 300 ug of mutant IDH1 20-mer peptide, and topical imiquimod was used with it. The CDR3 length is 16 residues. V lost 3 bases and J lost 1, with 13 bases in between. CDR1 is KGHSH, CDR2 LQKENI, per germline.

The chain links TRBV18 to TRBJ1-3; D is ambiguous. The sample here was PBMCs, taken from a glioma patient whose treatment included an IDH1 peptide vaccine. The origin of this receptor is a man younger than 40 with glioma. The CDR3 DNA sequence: TGTGCCAGCTCACCCTTAGTTGAACCTTCTGGAAACACCATATATTTT. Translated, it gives CASSPLVEPSGNTIYF.